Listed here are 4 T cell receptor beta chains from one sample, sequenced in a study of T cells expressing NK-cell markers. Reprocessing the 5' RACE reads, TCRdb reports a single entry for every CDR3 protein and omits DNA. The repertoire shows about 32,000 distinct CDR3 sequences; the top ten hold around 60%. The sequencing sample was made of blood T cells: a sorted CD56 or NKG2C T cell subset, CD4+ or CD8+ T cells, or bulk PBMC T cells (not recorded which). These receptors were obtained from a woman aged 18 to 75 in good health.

The CDR3 here is CASSQSPSGRLDEQYF. The gene calls are TRBV3-1 and TRBJ2-7; the D gene TCRdb calls, TRBD2, cannot be checked with no DNA. Germline CDR1 LGHDT, CDR2 YNNKEL (reference sequence). The CDR3 length is 16 residues.

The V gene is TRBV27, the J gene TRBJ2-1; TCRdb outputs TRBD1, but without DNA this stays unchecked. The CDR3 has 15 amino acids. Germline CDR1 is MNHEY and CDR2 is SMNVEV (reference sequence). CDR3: CASNQDSSSYNEQFF.

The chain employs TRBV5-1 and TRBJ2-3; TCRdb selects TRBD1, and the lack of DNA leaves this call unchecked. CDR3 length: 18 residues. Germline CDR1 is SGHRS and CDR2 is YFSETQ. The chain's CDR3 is CASSGGQGAQIFTDTQYF.

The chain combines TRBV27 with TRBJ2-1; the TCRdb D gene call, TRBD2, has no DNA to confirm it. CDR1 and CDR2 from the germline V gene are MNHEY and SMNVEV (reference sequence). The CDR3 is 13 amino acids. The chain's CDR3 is CASSRLARNEQFF.